Presented here are 7 T cell receptor beta chains from one specimen sequenced in a study of chemoradiotherapy in HPV16-positive cancers. Assay: immunoSEQ multiplex PCR; the TCRdb copy retains only in-frame clones and omits some. Altogether roughly 15,000 clones are present, around 72% being singletons, with the ten largest covering around 9.9%. Sample collection was performed from a patient who underwent chemoradiotherapy. The receptors here all came from a human donor with HPV-associated anogenital cancer.

CDR3 DNA: TGCGCCAGCAGCCGGGACTCCTACGAGCAGTACTTC. Its protein is CASSRDSYEQYF. V usage is TRBV5-1 and J usage is TRBJ2-7; D may be TRBD2 (5 bases). The CDR3 is 12 residues long. Per the germline V gene, CDR1 is SGHRS and CDR2 is YFSETQ. Trimming shortened V by 4 bases and J by 0 bases, and 5 bases separated the two germline ends.

The chain uses TRBV28 and TRBJ2-7; TRBD1 matches 10 bases. In germline, CDR1 is MDHEN, CDR2 SYDVKM. V was clipped by 8 bases and J by 1 base; unmatched bases: 11. The CDR3 has 16 residues. The DNA for the CDR3 is TGTGCCAGCGTAAACAACCCGGGACAGGGGTCCTACGAGCAGTACTTC. It specifies CASVNNPGQGSYEQYF. Full variable domain (remainder filled in from reference TRBV28 and TRBJ2-7): DVKVTQSSRYLVKRTGEKVFLECVQDMDHENMFWYRQDPGLGLRLIYFSYDVKMKEKGDIPEGYSVSREKKERFSLILESASTNQTSMYLCASVNNPGQGSYEQYFGPGTRLTVT.

This chain links TRBV18 with TRBJ2-7; possibly TRBD1 for D (5 bases). Per the germline V gene, CDR1 is KGHSH and CDR2 is LQKENI. This CDR3 is 15 amino acids long. The ends were cut back, 0 bases at V and 10 bases at J, with 19 bases in the middle. The CDR3 spells CASSPPASTATDQYF. The CDR3 DNA follows: TGTGCCAGCTCACCACCCGCATCGACAGCTACTGACCAGTACTTC. Using reference TRBV18 and TRBJ2-7 for the parts outside the CDR3, the full variable domain is NAGVMQNPRHLVRRRGQEARLRCSPMKGHSHVYWYRQLPEEGLKFMVYLQKENIIDESGMPKERFSAEFPKEGPSILRIQQVVRGDSAAYFCASSPPASTATDQYFGPGTRLTVT.

The chain links TRBV4-3 to TRBJ1-1, with D uncertain. There are 13 residues in the CDR3. Deletions cut 1 base from V and 7 bases from J, with 10 bases between. CDR1 is LGHNA and CDR2 is YSLEER in the germline V gene. This chain's CDR3 is CASSQALSREAFF. The DNA of the CDR3 is TGCGCCAGCAGCCAAGCGCTCTCTCGTGAAGCTTTCTTT.

This chain joins TRBV4-1 and TRBJ2-7, with 8 bases identical to TRBD1. The CDR3 totals 15 residues. V shed 0 bases and J 4 bases; nucleotides not matched to a gene: 5. CDR1 is MGHRA, CDR2 YSYEKL, per germline. CDR3: CASSQDRQGWYEQYF. The DNA for the CDR3 is TGCGCCAGCAGCCAAGATCGACAGGGGTGGTACGAGCAGTACTTC.

This chain links TRBV27 with TRBJ1-2; D ambiguous. With 2 bases removed from V and 8 bases from J, the gap between germline ends came to 12 bases. There are 13 residues in the CDR3. CDR1 and CDR2 from the germline V gene are MNHEY and SMNVEV (reference sequence). CDR3 in DNA: TGTGCCAGCAGTTTAGGGCACAACGGCGGCTACACCTTC. This gives the protein CASSLGHNGGYTF.

The chain combines TRBV28 with TRBJ2-1; 8 bases align to TRBD2. Per the germline V gene, CDR1 is MDHEN and CDR2 is SYDVKM. The CDR3 consists of 15 residues. V lost 8 bases to trimming and J lost 7 bases; unmatched junction nucleotides: 13. The CDR3 bases are TGTGCCAGCGGCGCGGGGGGAGCGGTGGGGAATGAGCAGTTCTTC. Protein product: CASGAGGAVGNEQFF.